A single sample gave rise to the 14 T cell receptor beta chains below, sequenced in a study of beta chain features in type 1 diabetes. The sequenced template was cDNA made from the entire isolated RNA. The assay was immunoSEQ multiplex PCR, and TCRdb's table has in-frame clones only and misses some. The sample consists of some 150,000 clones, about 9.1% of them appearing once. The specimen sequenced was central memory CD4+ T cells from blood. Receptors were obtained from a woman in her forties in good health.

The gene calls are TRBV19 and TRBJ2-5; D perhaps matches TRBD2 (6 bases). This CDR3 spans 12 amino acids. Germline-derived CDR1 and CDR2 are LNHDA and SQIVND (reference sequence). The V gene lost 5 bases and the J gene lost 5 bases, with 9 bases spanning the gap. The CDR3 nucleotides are TGTGCCAGTAGTCTAGGGAGGGAGACCCAGTACTTC. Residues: CASSLGRETQYF.

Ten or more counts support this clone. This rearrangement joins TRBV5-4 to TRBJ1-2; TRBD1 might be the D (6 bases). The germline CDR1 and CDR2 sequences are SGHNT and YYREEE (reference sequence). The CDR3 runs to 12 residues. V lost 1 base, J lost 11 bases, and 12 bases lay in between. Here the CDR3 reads CASSLPDSSYTF. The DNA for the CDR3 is TGTGCCAGCAGCTTGCCGGACAGCTCTTACACCTTC.

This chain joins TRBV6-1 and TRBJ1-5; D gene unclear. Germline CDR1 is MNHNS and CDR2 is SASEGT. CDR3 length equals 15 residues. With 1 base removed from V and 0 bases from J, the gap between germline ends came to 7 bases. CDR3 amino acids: CASSEVFGSNQPQHF. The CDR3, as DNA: TGTGCCAGCAGTGAAGTCTTCGGTAGCAATCAGCCCCAGCATTTT.

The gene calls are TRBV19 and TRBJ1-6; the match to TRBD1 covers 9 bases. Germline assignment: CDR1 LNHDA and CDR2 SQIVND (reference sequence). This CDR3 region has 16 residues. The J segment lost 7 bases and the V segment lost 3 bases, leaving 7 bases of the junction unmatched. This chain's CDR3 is CASSMTQGAQNSPLHF. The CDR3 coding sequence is TGTGCCAGTAGTATGACACAGGGGGCGCAAAATTCACCCCTCCACTTT.

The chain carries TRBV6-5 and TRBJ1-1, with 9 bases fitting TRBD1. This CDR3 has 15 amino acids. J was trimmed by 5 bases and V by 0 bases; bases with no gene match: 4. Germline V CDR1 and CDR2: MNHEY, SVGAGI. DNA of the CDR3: TGTGCCAGCAGTTACTCTCCGGGACAGGGTACTGAAGCTTTCTTT. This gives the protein CASSYSPGQGTEAFF.

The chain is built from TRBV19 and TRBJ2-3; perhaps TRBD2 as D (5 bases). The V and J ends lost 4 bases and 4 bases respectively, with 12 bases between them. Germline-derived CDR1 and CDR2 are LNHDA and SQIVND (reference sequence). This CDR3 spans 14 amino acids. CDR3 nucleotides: TGTGCCAGTAGTAGCGGGCGGGCTCCAGATACGCAGTATTTT. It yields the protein CASSSGRAPDTQYF.

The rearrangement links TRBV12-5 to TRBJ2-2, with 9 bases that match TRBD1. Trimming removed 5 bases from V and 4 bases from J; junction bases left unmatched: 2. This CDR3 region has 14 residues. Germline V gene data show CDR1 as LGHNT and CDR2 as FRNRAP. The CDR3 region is CASGGDRVTGELFF. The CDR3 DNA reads TGTGCTAGTGGTGGGGACAGGGTCACCGGGGAGCTGTTTTTT.

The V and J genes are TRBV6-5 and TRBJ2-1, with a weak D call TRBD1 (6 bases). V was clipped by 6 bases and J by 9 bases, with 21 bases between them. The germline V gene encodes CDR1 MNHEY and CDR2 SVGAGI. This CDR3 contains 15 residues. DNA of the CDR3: TGTGCCAGCAGCCCCACAGGGAATAGGGCGCGTGAGCAGTTCTTC. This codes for CASSPTGNRAREQFF.

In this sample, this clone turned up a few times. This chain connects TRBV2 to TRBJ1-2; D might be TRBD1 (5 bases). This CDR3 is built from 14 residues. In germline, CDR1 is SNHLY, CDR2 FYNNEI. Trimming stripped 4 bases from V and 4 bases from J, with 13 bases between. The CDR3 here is CASSASGLSYGYTF. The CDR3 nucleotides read TGTGCCAGCAGTGCTTCAGGGTTGAGCTATGGCTACACCTTC.

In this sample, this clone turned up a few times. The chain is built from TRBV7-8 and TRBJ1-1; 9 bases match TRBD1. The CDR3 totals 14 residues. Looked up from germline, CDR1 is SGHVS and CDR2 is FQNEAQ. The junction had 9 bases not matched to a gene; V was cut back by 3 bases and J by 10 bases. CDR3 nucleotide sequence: TGTGCCAGCAGCTTCGGACAGGGGATGAGGAGAGCTTTCTTT. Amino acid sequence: CASSFGQGMRRAFF.

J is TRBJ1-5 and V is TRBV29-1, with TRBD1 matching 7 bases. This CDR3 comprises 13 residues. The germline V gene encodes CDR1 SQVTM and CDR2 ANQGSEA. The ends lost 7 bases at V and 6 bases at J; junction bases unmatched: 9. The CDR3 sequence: CSAIQGVGQPQHF. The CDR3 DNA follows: TGCAGCGCGATCCAGGGGGTCGGTCAGCCCCAGCATTTT.

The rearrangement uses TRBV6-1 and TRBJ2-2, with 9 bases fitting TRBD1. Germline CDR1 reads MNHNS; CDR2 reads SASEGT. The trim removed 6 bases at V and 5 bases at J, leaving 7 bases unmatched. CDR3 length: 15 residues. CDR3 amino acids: CASRTTGTGTGELFF. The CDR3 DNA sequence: TGTGCCAGCAGGACGACAGGGACAGGGACCGGGGAGCTGTTTTTT.

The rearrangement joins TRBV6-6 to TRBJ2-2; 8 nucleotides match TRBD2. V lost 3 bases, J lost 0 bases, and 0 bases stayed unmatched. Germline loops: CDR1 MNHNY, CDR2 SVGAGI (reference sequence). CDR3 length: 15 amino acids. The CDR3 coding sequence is TGTGCCAGCAGTTATAGCGGGACGAACACCGGGGAGCTGTTTTTT. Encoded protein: CASSYSGTNTGELFF.

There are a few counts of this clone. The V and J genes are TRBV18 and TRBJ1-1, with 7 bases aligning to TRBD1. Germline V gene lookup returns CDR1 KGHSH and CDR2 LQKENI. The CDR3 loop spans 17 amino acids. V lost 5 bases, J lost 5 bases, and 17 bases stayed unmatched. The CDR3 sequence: CASSKTELNRGNTEAFF. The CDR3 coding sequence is TGTGCCAGCTCAAAAACTGAGCTGAACAGGGGAAATACTGAAGCTTTCTTT.